The clone carrying this T cell receptor beta chain was seen a few times. What it binds is not known. This entry belongs to a study of beta chain features in type 1 diabetes. Broader study findings: TCRB CDR3 length was moderately but significantly reduced in all four CD4+ subsets of Type 1 diabetes patients.

Sequenced material consisted of expressed TCRB transcripts (all of the isolated RNA was reverse transcribed). Libraries were prepared by immunoSEQ multiplex PCR; TCRdb keeps only in-frame clonotypes and omits some of them. The sample holds some 280,000 clones, roughly an eighth seen once. Post-sort purity exceeded 98% for all sorted populations. Trimming pared 7 bases from V and 1 base from J, leaving 8 bases between. The germline gives CDR1 SNHLY, CDR2 FYNNEI. The CDR3 spans 13 residues. This rearrangement joins TRBV2 to TRBJ1-5; D not certain. This TCR was sampled from a man younger than 45 with type 1 diabetes. Source material: naive CD4+ T cells from blood. For the CDR3, the DNA is TGTGCCAGCAAAGTGGGCAGCAATCAGCCCCAGCATTTT. It specifies CASKVGSNQPQHF.